These 24 T cell receptor beta chains originate from one sample sequenced in a study of Ad26.COV2.S vaccination and SARS-CoV-2 variants. Treatment denoted: roughly 19 received Ad26.COV2.S at low or high dose, single or two shots; roughly 5 received placebo; per-sample allocation not given. Day 63 following the first vaccine or placebo injection was when the samples were taken. Assay: immunoSEQ multiplex PCR; the TCRdb copy retains only in-frame clones and omits some. The sample lists about 480,000 clones, roughly nine tenths seen once, with 10% to 15% in the top ten. The starting material was peripheral blood, obtained in a trial of Ad26.COV2.S vaccine versus placebo. Receptor source: a person aged 18 to 59 who received the Ad26.COV2.S COVID-19 vaccine or a placebo.

The CDR3 DNA reads as TGCGCCAGCAGCCAAGATCTTACGGGGACAGGGTCCGCGTATGGCTACACCTTC. It translates to CASSQDLTGTGSAYGYTF. This chain joins TRBV4-1 and TRBJ1-2, with TRBD1 matching 9 bases. The CDR3 loop spans 18 amino acids. With 0 bases clipped from V and 5 bases from J, the junction kept 13 bases outside the gene matches. Germline V lookup: CDR1 MGHRA, CDR2 YSYEKL.

The J gene is TRBJ2-7, the V gene TRBV3-1 (or the pseudogene TRBV3-2), with 9 bases aligning to TRBD2. The CDR3 has 13 amino acids. After removal of 4 bases from V and 7 bases from J, the junction contained 5 bases not matched to a gene. Germline CDR1 reads LGHDT; CDR2 reads YNNKEL (reference sequence). CDR3 amino acids: CASSLGLAWEQYF. For the CDR3, the DNA is TGTGCCAGCAGCCTCGGACTAGCGTGGGAGCAGTACTTC.

The chain employs TRBV9 and TRBJ2-1, with D uncertain. Trimming shortened V by 0 bases and J by 12 bases, and 16 bases separated the two germline ends. Germline V lookup: CDR1 SGDLS, CDR2 YYNGEE. The CDR3 has 14 residues. CDR3 DNA sequence: TGTGCCAGCAGCGTAGGGTCGGTGGGAATGGGGCAGTTCTTC. The encoded protein is CASSVGSVGMGQFF.

The chain links TRBV20-1 to TRBJ1-5; D call uncertain. The CDR3 loop spans 9 amino acids. Trimming removed 4 bases from V and 5 bases from J, with 0 bases in between. Germline loops: CDR1 DFQATT, CDR2 SNEGSKA (reference sequence). The DNA of the CDR3 is TGCAGTGCTAATCAGCCCCAGCATTTT. It translates to CSANQPQHF.

This chain connects TRBV28 to TRBJ1-5; D unresolved. CDR1 and CDR2 (germline): MDHEN, SYDVKM. The V gene lost 5 bases and the J gene lost 6 bases, with 32 bases spanning the gap. The CDR3 sequence is 20 residues long. The CDR3 sequence: CASSPAFEIGRKLGSQPQHF. As DNA, the CDR3 is TGTGCCAGCAGTCCCGCCTTTGAGATAGGACGCAAACTAGGAAGTCAGCCCCAGCATTTT.

The chain joins TRBV4-3 to TRBJ1-2, with D maybe TRBD1 (6 bases). The CDR3 extends over 15 amino acids. Germline V gives CDR1 LGHNA, CDR2 YSLEER. V was trimmed by 6 bases and J by 0 bases, leaving 14 bases between them. The CDR3 here is CASRSRTASNYGYTF. In DNA form, the CDR3 reads TGCGCCAGCAGGAGCAGGACAGCCTCTAACTATGGCTACACCTTC.

In regard to this clone: Other nucleotide sequences from this sample produce the same CDR3. V usage is TRBV6-2 or TRBV6-3 and J usage is TRBJ2-7; 9 bases map to TRBD2. Trimming cost V 6 bases and J 0 bases; bases outside gene matches: 3. Germline V gives CDR1 MNHEY, CDR2 SVGEGT. CDR3 length equals 14 residues. CDR3: CASSTSGSSYEQYF. In DNA form, the CDR3 reads TGTGCCAGCAGCACTAGCGGGTCCTCCTACGAGCAGTACTTC.

This clone was observed once. The chain employs TRBV7-2 and TRBJ2-3, with D possibly TRBD2 on 5 matching bases. Trimming took off 5 bases at V and 11 bases at J, with 26 bases between the two ends. This CDR3 comprises 16 residues. CDR1 and CDR2 from the germline V gene are SGHTA and FQGNSA. The CDR3: CASSPRGEGARGGQYF. For the CDR3, the DNA is TGTGCCAGCAGCCCCCGGGGTGAGGGAGCCCGTGGAGGGCAGTATTTT.

This clone is a singleton in its sample. This sequence joins TRBV10-3 and TRBJ2-7; tentatively, D is TRBD2 (6 bases). The germline V gene has CDR1 ENHRY and CDR2 SYGVKD. V was trimmed by 0 bases and J by 3 bases, leaving 12 bases between them. This CDR3 contains 15 residues. CDR3 in DNA: TGTGCCATCAGTGAGTCTTTGCGGGGTAGCTACGAGCAGTACTTC. This codes for CAISESLRGSYEQYF.

This chain connects TRBV27 to TRBJ1-5, with 8 bases matching TRBD1. V lost 6 bases to trimming and J lost 7 bases; unmatched junction nucleotides: 5. The CDR3 length is 13 residues. Germline CDR1 reads MNHEY; CDR2 reads SMNVEV (reference sequence). The CDR3 reads CASSQGAGQPQHF. As DNA, the CDR3 is TGTGCCAGCAGCCAGGGGGCCGGGCAGCCCCAGCATTTT.

The chain combines TRBV18 with TRBJ2-1; D is undetermined. The germline V gene has CDR1 KGHSH and CDR2 LQKENI. Trimming cost V 1 base and J 3 bases, with 10 bases left between them. CDR3 length: 15 residues. CDR3 DNA: TGTGCCAGCTCACCACTTCGAGCAGACTACAATGAGCAGTTCTTC. Its translation: CASSPLRADYNEQFF.

The chain is built from TRBV28 and TRBJ1-4, with 7 bases identical to TRBD1. V dropped 5 bases and J dropped 4; count of bases not matched to a gene: 4. The CDR3 contains 14 residues. The germline V gene has CDR1 MDHEN and CDR2 SYDVKM. DNA of the CDR3: TGTGCCAGCAGTCTACAGGGGATTAATGAAAAACTGTTTTTT. This translates into CASSLQGINEKLFF.

The gene calls are TRBV6-6 and TRBJ2-5; tentatively, D is TRBD2 (5 bases). In germline, CDR1 is MNHNY, CDR2 SVGAGI (reference sequence). There are 12 residues in the CDR3. Between the trimmed V and J ends, which lost 6 bases and 5 bases, there was a span of 10 bases. CDR3 amino acids: CASREGWETQYF. Here the CDR3 DNA reads TGTGCCAGCAGAGAGGGTTGGGAGACCCAGTACTTC.

A word on this clone: This sample includes further DNA sequences coding for the same CDR3. The chain has TRBV28 and TRBJ2-3, with 8 bases matching TRBD2. The trim removed 4 bases at V and 0 bases at J, leaving 3 bases unmatched. The germline gives CDR1 MDHEN, CDR2 SYDVKM. The CDR3 spans 15 residues. The CDR3 here is CASSSPSGSTDTQYF. As DNA, the CDR3 is TGTGCCAGCAGTTCCCCTAGCGGGAGCACAGATACGCAGTATTTT.

The chain carries TRBV11-2 and TRBJ1-1; D might be TRBD1 (5 bases). Germline CDR1 reads SGHAT; CDR2 reads FQNNGV. Trimming removed 5 bases from V and 11 bases from J, with 18 bases in between. CDR3 length: 13 amino acids. The CDR3: CASSPRLGTRAFF. CDR3 nucleotide sequence: TGTGCCAGCAGCCCTAGGCTCGGGACGAGGGCTTTCTTT. Full variable domain (outside the CDR3, taken from reference TRBV11-2 and TRBJ1-1): EAGVAQSPRYKIIEKRQSVAFWCNPISGHATLYWYQQILGQGPKLLIQFQNNGVVDDSQLPKDRFSAERLKGVDSTLKIQPAKLEDSAVYLCASSPRLGTRAFFGQGTRLTVV.

J is TRBJ1-6 and V is TRBV9; possibly TRBD1 for D (5 bases). Germline V gene sequence: CDR1 SGDLS, CDR2 YYNGEE. V shed 3 bases and J shed 3 bases, with 10 bases lying between them. This CDR3 comprises 15 residues. In DNA form, the CDR3 reads TGTGCCAGCAGCGAGCTTGGGGGCTATAATTCACCCCTCCACTTT. It translates to CASSELGGYNSPLHF.

The J gene is TRBJ1-5, the V gene TRBV19; 7 nucleotides align to TRBD1. The V segment lost 6 bases and the J segment 4 bases; nucleotides outside the gene matches: 3. CDR1 LNHDA and CDR2 SQIVND come from the germline V gene (reference sequence). There are 13 residues in the CDR3. The CDR3 region has the DNA TGTGCCAGTAGGGGACAGATGAATCAGCCCCAGCATTTT. It yields the protein CASRGQMNQPQHF. Filled out from reference TRBV19 and TRBJ1-5, the complete variable domain reads DGGITQSPKYLFRKEGQNVTLSCEQNLNHDAMYWYRQDPGQGLRLIYYSQIVNDFQKGDIAEGYSVSREKKESFPLTVTSAQKNPTAFYLCASRGQMNQPQHFGDGTRLSIL.

The CDR3 sequence: CASSPRLGVIQPQHF. CDR3 DNA sequence: TGTGCCAGCAGCCCCCGTCTAGGAGTTATCCAGCCCCAGCATTTT. The chain uses TRBV7-2 and TRBJ1-5, with D unresolved. Germline-derived CDR1 and CDR2 are SGHTA and FQGNSA. Between the trimmed V and J ends, which lost 5 bases and 7 bases, there was a span of 18 bases. This CDR3 has 15 residues.

The genes are TRBV18 and TRBJ1-4; D uncertain. The CDR3 spans 15 residues. CDR1 and CDR2 (germline): KGHSH, LQKENI. Trimming removed 0 bases at V and 8 bases at J, with 13 bases between. CDR3 loop: CASSPPSQAREKLFF. DNA for the CDR3: TGTGCCAGCTCACCACCCTCCCAGGCGCGAGAAAAACTGTTTTTT.

The V and J genes are TRBV19 and TRBJ2-7; D not resolved. The CDR3 totals 14 residues. Trimming took 5 bases from V and 0 from J, leaving 11 bases between them. Germline assignment: CDR1 LNHDA and CDR2 SQIVND (reference sequence). The CDR3 coding sequence is TGTGCCAGTAGTCCCACTTCCTTCTCCTACGAGCAGTACTTC. This sequence encodes CASSPTSFSYEQYF.

V and J are TRBV7-3 and TRBJ1-6, with TRBD1 as a possible D gene (5 bases). From germline, CDR1 is SGHTA and CDR2 FQGTGA. CDR3 size: 15 residues. V lost 10 bases and J lost 7, with 20 bases in between. The CDR3 nucleotides read TGTGCCACCTGGGGCCGACGGTCGGGCAATTCACCCCTCCACTTT. This encodes CATWGRRSGNSPLHF.

The genes are TRBV29-1 and TRBJ1-2, with D unresolved. The CDR3 has 11 residues. CDR1 and CDR2 (germline): SQVTM, ANQGSEA. With 2 bases removed from V and 8 bases from J, the gap between germline ends came to 9 bases. The CDR3 reads CSVERSGGYTF. The CDR3 nucleotides are TGCAGCGTTGAAAGATCCGGGGGCTACACCTTC.

The rearrangement joins TRBV10-3 to TRBJ2-1; 8 bases fit TRBD2. Germline CDR1 and CDR2: ENHRY and SYGVKD. This CDR3 is 15 amino acids long. V lost 0 bases to trimming and J lost 4 bases; unmatched junction nucleotides: 2. CDR3 coding DNA: TGTGCCATCAGTGAGTCGAGCGGGAGTTACAATGAGCAGTTCTTC. Encoded protein: CAISESSGSYNEQFF.

The gene calls are TRBV5-1 and TRBJ2-2; tentatively, D is TRBD2 (6 bases). Per the germline V gene, CDR1 is SGHRS and CDR2 is YFSETQ. This CDR3 contains 14 residues. V lost 4 bases and J lost 4, with 11 bases in between. Here the CDR3 reads CASSRDFFTGELFF. Written as DNA, the CDR3 is TGCGCCAGCAGCAGGGACTTCTTCACCGGGGAGCTGTTTTTT.